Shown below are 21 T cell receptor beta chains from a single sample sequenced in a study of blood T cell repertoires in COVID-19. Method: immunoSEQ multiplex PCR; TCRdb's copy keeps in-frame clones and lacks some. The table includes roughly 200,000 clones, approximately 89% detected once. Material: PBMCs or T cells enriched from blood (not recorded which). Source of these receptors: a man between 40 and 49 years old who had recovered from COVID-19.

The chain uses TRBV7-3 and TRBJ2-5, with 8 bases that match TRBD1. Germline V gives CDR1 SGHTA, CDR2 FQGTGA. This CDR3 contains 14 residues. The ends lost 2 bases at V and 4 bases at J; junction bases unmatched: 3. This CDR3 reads CASSLSGGRETQYF. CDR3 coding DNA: TGTGCCAGCAGCTTATCAGGGGGCAGAGAGACCCAGTACTTC.

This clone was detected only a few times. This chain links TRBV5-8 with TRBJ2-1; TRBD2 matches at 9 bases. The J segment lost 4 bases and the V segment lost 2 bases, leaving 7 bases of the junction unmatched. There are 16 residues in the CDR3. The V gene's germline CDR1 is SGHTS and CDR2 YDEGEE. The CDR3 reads CASSLTGTSPYNEQFF. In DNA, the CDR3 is TGTGCCAGCAGCTTAACCGGGACTAGCCCTTACAATGAGCAGTTCTTC.

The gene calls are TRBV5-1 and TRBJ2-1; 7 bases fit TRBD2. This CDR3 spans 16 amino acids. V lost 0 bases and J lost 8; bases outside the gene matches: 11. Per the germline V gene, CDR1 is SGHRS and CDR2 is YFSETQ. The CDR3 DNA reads TGCGCCAGCAGCTTGGATCGTAGTGGACTAGTCCATGAGCAGTTCTTC. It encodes CASSLDRSGLVHEQFF.

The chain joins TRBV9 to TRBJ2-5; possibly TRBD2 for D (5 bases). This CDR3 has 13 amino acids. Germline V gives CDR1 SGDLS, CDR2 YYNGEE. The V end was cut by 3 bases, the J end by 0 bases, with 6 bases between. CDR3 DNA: TGTGCCAGCAGCGCCGGGAACCAAGAGACCCAGTACTTC. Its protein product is CASSAGNQETQYF.

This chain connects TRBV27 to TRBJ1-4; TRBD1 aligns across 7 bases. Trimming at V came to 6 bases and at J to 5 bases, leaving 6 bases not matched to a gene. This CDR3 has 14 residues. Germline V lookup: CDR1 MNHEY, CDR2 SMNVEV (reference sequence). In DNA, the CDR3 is TGTGCCAGCAGCCCAGGGGGAGTAAATGAAAAACTGTTTTTT. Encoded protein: CASSPGGVNEKLFF.

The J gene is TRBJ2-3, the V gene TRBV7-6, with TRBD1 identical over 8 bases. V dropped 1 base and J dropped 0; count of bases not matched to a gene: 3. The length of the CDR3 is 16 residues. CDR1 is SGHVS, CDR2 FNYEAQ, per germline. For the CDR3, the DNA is TGTGCCAGCAGCTTAGGTTACAGGGGGAGCACAGATACGCAGTATTTT. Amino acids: CASSLGYRGSTDTQYF.

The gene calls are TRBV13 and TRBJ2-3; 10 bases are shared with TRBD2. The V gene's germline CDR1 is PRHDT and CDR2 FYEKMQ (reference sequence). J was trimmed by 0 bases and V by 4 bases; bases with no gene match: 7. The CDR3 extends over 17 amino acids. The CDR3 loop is CASSYLSGGPSTDTQYF. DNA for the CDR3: TGTGCCAGCAGCTATCTTAGCGGGGGGCCTAGCACAGATACGCAGTATTTT.

CDR3 loop: CASSYPRTGINYEQYF. The CDR3 DNA sequence: TGTGCCAGCAGTTACCCCCGGACAGGGATAAACTACGAGCAGTACTTC. The chain carries TRBV6-6 and TRBJ2-7; 8 positions agree with TRBD1. The CDR3 loop spans 16 amino acids. V shed 2 bases and J 3 bases; nucleotides not matched to a gene: 9. Germline V CDR1 and CDR2: MNHNY, SVGAGI (reference sequence).

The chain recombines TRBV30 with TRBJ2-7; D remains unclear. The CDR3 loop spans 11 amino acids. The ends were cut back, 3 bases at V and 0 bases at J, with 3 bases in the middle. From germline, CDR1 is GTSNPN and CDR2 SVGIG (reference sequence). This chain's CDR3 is CAWSGSYEQYF. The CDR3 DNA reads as TGTGCCTGGAGCGGCTCCTACGAGCAGTACTTC. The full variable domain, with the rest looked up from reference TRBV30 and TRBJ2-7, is SQTIHQWPATLVQPVGSPLSLECTVEGTSNPNLYWYRQAAGRGLQLLFYSVGIGQISSEVPQNLSASRPQDRQFILSSKKLLLSDSGFYLCAWSGSYEQYFGPGTRLTVT.

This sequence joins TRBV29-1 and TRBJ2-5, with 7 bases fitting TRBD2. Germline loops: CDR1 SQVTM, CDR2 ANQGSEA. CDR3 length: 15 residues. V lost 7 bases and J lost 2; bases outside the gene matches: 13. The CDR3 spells CSAPPVMGGQETQYF. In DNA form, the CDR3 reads TGCAGCGCCCCCCCGGTTATGGGGGGGCAAGAGACCCAGTACTTC.

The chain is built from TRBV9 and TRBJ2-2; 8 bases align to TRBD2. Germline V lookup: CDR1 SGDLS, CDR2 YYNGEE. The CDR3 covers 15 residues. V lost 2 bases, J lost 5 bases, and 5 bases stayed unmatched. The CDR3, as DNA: TGTGCCAGCAGCGTTTTAGCGGGAACTACCGGGGAGCTGTTTTTT. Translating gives CASSVLAGTTGELFF.

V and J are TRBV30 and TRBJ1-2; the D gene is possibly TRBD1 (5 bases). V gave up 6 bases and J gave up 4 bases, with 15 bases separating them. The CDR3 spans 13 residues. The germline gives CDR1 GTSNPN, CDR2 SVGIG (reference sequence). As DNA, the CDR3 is TGTGCCTGTGGACCGGGACTTAGCTATGGCTACACCTTC. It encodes CACGPGLSYGYTF.

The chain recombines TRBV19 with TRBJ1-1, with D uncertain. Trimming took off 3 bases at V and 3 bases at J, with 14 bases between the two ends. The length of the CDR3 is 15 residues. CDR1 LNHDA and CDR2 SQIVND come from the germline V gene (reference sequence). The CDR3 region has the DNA TGTGCCAGTAGTATGCAAACCTGGAGGGACACTGAAGCTTTCTTT. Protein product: CASSMQTWRDTEAFF.

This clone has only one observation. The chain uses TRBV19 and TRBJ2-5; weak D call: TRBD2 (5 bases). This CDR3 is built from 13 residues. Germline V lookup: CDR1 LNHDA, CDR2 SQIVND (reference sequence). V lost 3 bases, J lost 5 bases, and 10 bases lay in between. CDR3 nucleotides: TGTGCCAGTAGTATTGAGGGTTTGGAGACCCAGTACTTC. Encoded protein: CASSIEGLETQYF.

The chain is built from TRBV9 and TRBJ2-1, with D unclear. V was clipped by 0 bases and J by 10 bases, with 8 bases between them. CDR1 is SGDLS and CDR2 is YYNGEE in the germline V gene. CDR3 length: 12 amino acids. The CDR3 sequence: CASSVVPGEQFF. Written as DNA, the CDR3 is TGTGCCAGCAGCGTAGTGCCAGGCGAGCAGTTCTTC.

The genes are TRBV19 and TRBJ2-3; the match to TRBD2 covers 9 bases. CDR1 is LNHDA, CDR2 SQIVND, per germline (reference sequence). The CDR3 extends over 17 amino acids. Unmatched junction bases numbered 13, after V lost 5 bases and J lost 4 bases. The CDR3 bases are TGTGCCAGTAGTCGAGGCGGGGGGGCCCCCCCGCCAGATACGCAGTATTTT. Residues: CASSRGGGAPPPDTQYF.

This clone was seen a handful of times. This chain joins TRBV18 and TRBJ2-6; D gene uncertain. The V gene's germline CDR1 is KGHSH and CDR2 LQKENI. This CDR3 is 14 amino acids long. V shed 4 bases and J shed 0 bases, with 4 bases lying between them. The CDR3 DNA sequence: TGTGCCAGCTCACGGAGCTCTGGGGCCAACGTCCTGACTTTC. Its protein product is CASSRSSGANVLTF.

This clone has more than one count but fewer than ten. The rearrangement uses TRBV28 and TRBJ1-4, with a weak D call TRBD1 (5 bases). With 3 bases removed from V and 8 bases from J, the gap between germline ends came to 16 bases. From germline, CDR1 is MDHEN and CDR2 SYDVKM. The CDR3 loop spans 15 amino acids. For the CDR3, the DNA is TGTGCCAGCAGTTTCGTCCAGGGAGGATCCGAAAAACTGTTTTTT. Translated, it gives CASSFVQGGSEKLFF.

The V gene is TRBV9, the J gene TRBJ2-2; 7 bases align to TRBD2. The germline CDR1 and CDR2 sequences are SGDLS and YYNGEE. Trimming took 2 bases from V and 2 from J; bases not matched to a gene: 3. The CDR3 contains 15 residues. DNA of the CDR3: TGTGCCAGCAGCGTCGGGACTATTAACACCGGGGAGCTGTTTTTT. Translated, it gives CASSVGTINTGELFF.

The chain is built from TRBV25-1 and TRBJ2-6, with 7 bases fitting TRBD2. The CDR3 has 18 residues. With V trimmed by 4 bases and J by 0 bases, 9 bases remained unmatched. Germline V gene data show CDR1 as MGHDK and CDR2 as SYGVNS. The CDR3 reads CASSGESGATSGANVLTF. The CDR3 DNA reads TGTGCCAGCAGTGGTGAGAGCGGGGCCACCTCTGGGGCCAACGTCCTGACTTTC.

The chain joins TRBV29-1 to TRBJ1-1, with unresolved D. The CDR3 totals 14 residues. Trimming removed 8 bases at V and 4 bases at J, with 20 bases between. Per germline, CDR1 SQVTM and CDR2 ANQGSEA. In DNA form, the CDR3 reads TGCAGCATCAAGGAAGACGCGGTTGGCACTGAAGCTTTCTTT. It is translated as CSIKEDAVGTEAFF.